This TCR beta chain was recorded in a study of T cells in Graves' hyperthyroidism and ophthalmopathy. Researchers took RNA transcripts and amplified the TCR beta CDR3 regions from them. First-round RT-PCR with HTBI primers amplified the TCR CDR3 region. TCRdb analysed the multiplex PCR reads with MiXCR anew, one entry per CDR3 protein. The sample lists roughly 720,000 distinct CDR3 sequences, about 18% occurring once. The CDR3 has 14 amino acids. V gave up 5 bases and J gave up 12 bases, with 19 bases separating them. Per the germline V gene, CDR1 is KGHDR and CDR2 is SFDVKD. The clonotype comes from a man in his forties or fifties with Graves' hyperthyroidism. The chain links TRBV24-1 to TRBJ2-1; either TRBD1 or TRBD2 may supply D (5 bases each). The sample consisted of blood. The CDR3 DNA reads TGTGCCACCAGTGGGTGGGACGGGGTTAGAAGGCAGTTCTTC. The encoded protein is CATSGWDGVRRQFF.